Listed below are T cell receptor beta chains from one sample, sequenced in a study of blood T cell repertoires in COVID-19. Using immunoSEQ multiplex PCR, the repertoire was profiled, and TCRdb retains in-frame clones only, with some absent. The sample includes 140,000 or so clones, 85% to 90% of them seen just once. The sample comprised peripheral blood. All receptors come from a woman in her fifties or sixties with active COVID-19. The conserved cysteine and the conserved F or W are not part of the CDR3 here.

v_gene	j_gene	CDR3aa
TRBV7-2	TRBJ1-1	ASSATGGRTEAF
TRBV5-1	TRBJ2-5	ASSATLAGVGETQY
TRBV28	TRBJ2-3	ASIAGPIHRYAVN
TRBV9	TRBJ1-5	ASSEGGSGNQPQH
TRBV11-1	TRBJ2-3	ASSLEASGALDTQY
TRBV5-4	TRBJ2-3	ASSRRGQGVGTDTQY
TRBV4-3	TRBJ1-6	ASSQDQVGVSPLH
TRBV18	TRBJ1-1	ASSPATAGGTEAF
TRBV5-1	TRBJ1-4	ACRPGIINEKLF
TRBV28	TRBJ1-2	ASSRQGAPNYGYT
TRBV11-2	TRBJ2-5	ASSLDRGGLAGSQTQY
TRBV9	TRBJ2-7	ASSVGGDAYEQY
TRBV7-3	TRBJ2-3	ASSSGRTDTQY
TRBV12-3/TRBV12-4	TRBJ2-4	ASSTPRGTQY
TRBV11-2	TRBJ2-2	ASSLGQGRGTGELF
TRBV7-9	TRBJ2-2	ASSLSTSGTTGELF
TRBV28	TRBJ1-2	ASSIGQRTYGYT
TRBV29-1	TRBJ2-3	SAEGGTDTQY
TRBV2	TRBJ2-7	ASSGGTGPWDEQY
TRBV7-3	TRBJ1-1	ASSSQGTTEAF
TRBV6-5	TRBJ1-5	ASRGTVLWQPQH
TRBV7-2	TRBJ1-1	ASSLAPGQGNTEAF
TRBV30	TRBJ2-2	AWTEGPGELF
TRBV20-1	TRBJ1-4	SASTAGLGIEKLF
TRBV10-3	TRBJ2-1	AITPAGGNEQF
TRBV5-1	TRBJ2-4	ASSSLPGQGAIQY
TRBV29-1	TRBJ2-1	SVSGTTNEQF
TRBV7-9	TRBJ2-3	ASSPSSLAGTDTQY
TRBV5-6	TRBJ1-3	ASSRQGAGNTIY
TRBV6-6	TRBJ2-1	ASSYEGARSEQF
TRBV4-2	TRBJ1-4	ASSQGTTGYNEKLF
TRBV3-1/TRBV3-2	TRBJ1-5	ASSSGTGSQPQH
TRBV6-2/TRBV6-3	TRBJ1-4	ASSQAGTGQGEKLF
TRBV5-1	TRBJ2-3	ASSAAWLAGADTQY
TRBV3-1/TRBV3-2	TRBJ1-1	ASSPGYLNTEAF
TRBV5-5	TRBJ2-7	ASSHWAGTGEPEQY
TRBV6-6	TRBJ2-2	ASSYGRTNTGELF
TRBV5-5	TRBJ2-7	ASSLLRDRAYEQY
TRBV2	TRBJ2-1	ASSDLAYNEQF
TRBV3-1/TRBV3-2	TRBJ2-7	ASSQTSGSYEQY
TRBV28	TRBJ2-3	ASRVAGPGTDTQY
TRBV4-3	TRBJ1-6	PNLDRGPQGSYNSPLH
TRBV3-1/TRBV3-2	TRBJ1-5	ASSQDLNQPQH
TRBV6-6	TRBJ1-5	ASSSRVDRENQPQH
TRBV5-1	TRBJ2-7	ASSPPTGAYEQY
TRBV10-2	TRBJ1-1	ASSEQAPTEAF
TRBV28	TRBJ2-1	ASSLFAGRINNEQF
TRBV28	TRBJ2-7	ASRLGGRRRGSYEQY
TRBV28	TRBJ2-7	ASGTYYEQY
TRBV7-9	TRBJ1-5	ASSPPESRQPQH